This T cell receptor (beta chain) was captured in a study of patients and donors after allogeneic stem cell transplantation. The V gene's germline CDR1 is SGHNT and CDR2 YYREEE (reference sequence). Trimming pared 7 bases from V and 6 bases from J, leaving 14 bases between. The CDR3 has 14 residues. One entry per CDR3 protein results from TCRdb running MiXCR on the RT-PCR reads. The data show around 200,000 distinct CDR3 sequences, 38% seen once. The TCR was taken from a human donor who was either an allogeneic HSCT recipient or a stem cell or donor lymphocyte infusion donor (not recorded which). It is not recorded whose cells these are; they may come from a transplant donor. The sequenced material came from blood, either unsorted or a sorted T cell fraction (not recorded which). The V gene is TRBV5-4, the J gene TRBJ1-6, with D perhaps TRBD1 (5 bases). The CDR3 region has the DNA TGTGCCAGCGGTCGGGACCTCGGTAATTCACCCCTCCACTTT. Translated, it gives CASGRDLGNSPLHF.